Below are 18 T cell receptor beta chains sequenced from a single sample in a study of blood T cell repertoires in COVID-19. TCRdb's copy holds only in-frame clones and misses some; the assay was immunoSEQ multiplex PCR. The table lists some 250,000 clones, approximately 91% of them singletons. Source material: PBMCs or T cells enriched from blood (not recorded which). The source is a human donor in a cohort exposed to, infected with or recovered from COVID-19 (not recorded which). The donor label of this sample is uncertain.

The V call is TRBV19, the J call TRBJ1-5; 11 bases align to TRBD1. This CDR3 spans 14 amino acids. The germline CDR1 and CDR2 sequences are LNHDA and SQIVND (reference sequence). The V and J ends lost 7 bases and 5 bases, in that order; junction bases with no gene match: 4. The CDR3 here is CASTMGQGDQPQHF. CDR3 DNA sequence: TGTGCCAGTACGATGGGACAGGGGGATCAGCCCCAGCATTTT. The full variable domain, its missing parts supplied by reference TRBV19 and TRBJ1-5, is DGGITQSPKYLFRKEGQNVTLSCEQNLNHDAMYWYRQDPGQGLRLIYYSQIVNDFQKGDIAEGYSVSREKKESFPLTVTSAQKNPTAFYLCASTMGQGDQPQHFGDGTRLSIL.

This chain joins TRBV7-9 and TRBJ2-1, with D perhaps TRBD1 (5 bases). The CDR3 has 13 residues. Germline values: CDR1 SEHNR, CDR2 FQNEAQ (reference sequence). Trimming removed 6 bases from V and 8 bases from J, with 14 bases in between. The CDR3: CASRPGQADEQFF. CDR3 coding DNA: TGTGCCAGCAGACCTGGACAAGCTGATGAGCAGTTCTTC.

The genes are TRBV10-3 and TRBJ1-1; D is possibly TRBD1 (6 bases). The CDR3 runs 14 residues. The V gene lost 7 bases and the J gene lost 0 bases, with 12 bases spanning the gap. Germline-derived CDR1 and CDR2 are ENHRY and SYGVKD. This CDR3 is CAIMRGHMNTEAFF. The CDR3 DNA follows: TGTGCCATCATGAGGGGACATATGAACACTGAAGCTTTCTTT.

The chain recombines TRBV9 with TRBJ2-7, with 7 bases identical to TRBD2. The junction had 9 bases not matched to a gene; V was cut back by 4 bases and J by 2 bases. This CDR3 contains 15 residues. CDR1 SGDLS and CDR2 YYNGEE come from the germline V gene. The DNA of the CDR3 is TGTGCCAGCAGCCCCGGGGGGTCCAATACCTACGAGCAGTACTTC. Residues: CASSPGGSNTYEQYF.

The CDR3 loop is CAWNPTGGRGGYTF. Written as DNA, the CDR3 is TGTGCCTGGAACCCCACGGGGGGGCGAGGCGGCTACACCTTC. This chain links TRBV30 with TRBJ1-2; D may be TRBD1 (6 bases). CDR1 is GTSNPN and CDR2 is SVGIG in the germline V gene (reference sequence). The CDR3 spans 14 residues. V was cut by 4 bases and J by 8 bases, with 20 bases left in between. Based on the CDR3 plus reference TRBV30 and TRBJ1-2, the full variable domain is SQTIHQWPATLVQPVGSPLSLECTVEGTSNPNLYWYRQAAGRGLQLLFYSVGIGQISSEVPQNLSASRPQDRQFILSSKKLLLSDSGFYLCAWNPTGGRGGYTFGSGTRLTVV.

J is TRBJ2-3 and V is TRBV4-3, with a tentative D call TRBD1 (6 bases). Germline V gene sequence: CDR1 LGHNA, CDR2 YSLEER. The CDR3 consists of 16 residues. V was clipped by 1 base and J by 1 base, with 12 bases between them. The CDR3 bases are TGCGCCAGCAGCCAAGTCCCGGGACAAGGCACAGATACGCAGTATTTT. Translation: CASSQVPGQGTDTQYF.

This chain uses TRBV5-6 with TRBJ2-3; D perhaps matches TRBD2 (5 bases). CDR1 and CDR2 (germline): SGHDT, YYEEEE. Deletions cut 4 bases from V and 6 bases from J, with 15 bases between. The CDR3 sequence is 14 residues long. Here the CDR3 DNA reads TGTGCCAGCAGCCCAAACATGCCGGGGGATACGCAGTATTTT. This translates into CASSPNMPGDTQYF.

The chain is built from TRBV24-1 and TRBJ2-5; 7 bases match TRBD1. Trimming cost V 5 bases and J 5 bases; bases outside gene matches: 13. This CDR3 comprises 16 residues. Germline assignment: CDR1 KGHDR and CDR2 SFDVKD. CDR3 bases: TGTGCCACCAGTGGATCCTATGGACAGGCTTTGGAGACCCAGTACTTC. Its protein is CATSGSYGQALETQYF.

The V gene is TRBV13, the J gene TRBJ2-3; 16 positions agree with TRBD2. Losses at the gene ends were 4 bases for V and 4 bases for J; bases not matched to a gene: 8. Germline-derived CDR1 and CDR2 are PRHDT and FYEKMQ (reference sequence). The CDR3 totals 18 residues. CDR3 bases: TGTGCCAGCAGCTCCCCGGGACTAGCGGGGGGGGCTGCAGATACGCAGTATTTT. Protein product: CASSSPGLAGGAADTQYF.

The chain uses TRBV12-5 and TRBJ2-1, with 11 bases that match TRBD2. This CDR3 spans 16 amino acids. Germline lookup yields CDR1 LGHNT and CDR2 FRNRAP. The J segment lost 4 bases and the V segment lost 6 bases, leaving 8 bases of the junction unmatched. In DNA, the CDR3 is TGTGCTAGTGGCCCGACTAGCGGGGCCCAATACAATGAGCAGTTCTTC. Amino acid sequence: CASGPTSGAQYNEQFF.

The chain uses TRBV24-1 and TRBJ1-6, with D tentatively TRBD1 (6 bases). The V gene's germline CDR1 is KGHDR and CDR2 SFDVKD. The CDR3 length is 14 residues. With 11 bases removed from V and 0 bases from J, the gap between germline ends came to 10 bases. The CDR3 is CAIQGSSYNSPLHF. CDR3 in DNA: TGTGCCATCCAGGGGAGCTCCTATAATTCACCCCTCCACTTT.

This chain's CDR3 is CASSPGQGKGTQYF. CDR3 sequence (DNA): TGCGCCAGCAGCCCCGGACAGGGCAAGGGTACGCAGTATTTT. The chain combines TRBV4-1 with TRBJ2-3; 8 nucleotides match TRBD1. The germline gives CDR1 MGHRA, CDR2 YSYEKL. V shed 4 bases and J 8 bases; nucleotides not matched to a gene: 8. The length of the CDR3 is 14 residues.

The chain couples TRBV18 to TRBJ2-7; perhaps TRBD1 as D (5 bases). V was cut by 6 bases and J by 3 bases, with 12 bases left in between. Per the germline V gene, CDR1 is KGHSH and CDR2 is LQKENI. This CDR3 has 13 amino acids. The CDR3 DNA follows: TGTGCCAGCTCTCTAGATCAGGGCTACGAGCAGTACTTC. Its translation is CASSLDQGYEQYF.

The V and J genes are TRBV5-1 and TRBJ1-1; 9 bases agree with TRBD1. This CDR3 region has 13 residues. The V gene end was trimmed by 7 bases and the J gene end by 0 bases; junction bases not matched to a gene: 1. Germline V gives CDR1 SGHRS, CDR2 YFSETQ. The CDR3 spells CASGTGLNTEAFF. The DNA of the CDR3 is TGCGCCAGCGGGACAGGGCTGAACACTGAAGCTTTCTTT.

The CDR3 sequence is CASSEGLEGDRYGYTF. The CDR3 DNA is TGTGCCAGCAGCGAGGGCCTCGAGGGGGATCGGTATGGCTACACCTTC. The V call is TRBV9, the J call TRBJ1-2; D might be TRBD1 (6 bases). V was trimmed by 3 bases and J by 5 bases, leaving 20 bases between them. From germline, CDR1 is SGDLS and CDR2 YYNGEE. The CDR3 contains 16 residues.

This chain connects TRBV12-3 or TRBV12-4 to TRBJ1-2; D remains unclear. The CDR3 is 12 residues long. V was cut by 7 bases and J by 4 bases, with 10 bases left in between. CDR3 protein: CASMEVFYGYTF. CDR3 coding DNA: TGTGCCAGCATGGAGGTGTTCTATGGCTACACCTTC.

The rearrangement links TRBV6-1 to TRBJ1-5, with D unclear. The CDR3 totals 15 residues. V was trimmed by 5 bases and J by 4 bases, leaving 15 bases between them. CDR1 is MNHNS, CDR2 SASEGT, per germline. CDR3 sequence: CASSMPGERNQPQHF. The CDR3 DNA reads TGTGCCAGCAGTATGCCGGGAGAAAGAAATCAGCCCCAGCATTTT.

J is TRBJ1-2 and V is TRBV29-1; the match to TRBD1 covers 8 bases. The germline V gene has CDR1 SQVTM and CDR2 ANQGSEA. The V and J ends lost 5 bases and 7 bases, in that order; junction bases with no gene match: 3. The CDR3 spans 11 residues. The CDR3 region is CSVPGQGGYTF. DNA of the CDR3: TGCAGCGTTCCCGGACAGGGTGGCTACACCTTC. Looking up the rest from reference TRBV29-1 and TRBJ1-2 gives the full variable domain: SAVISQKPSRDICQRGTSLTIQCQVDSQVTMMFWYRQQPGQSLTLIATANQGSEATYESGFVIDKFPISRPNLTFSTLTVSNMSPEDSSIYLCSVPGQGGYTFGSGTRLTVV.